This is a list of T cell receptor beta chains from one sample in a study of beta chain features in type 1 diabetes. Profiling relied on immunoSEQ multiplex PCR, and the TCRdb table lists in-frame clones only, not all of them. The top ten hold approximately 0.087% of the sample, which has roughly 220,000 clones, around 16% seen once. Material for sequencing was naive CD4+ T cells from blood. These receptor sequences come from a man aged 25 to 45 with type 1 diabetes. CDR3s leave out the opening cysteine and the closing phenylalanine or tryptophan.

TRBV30 AWSPGQGYGETQY
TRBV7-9 ASSLLGLKETQY
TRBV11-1 ASSLLLAGGFNEQF
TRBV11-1 ASSSLSRGSTDTQY
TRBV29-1 SVKLVNTEAF
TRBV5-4 ASSLLNQPQH
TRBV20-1 SARFYNEQF
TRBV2 ASSEGLAGGLEF
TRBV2 ASSTENNQPQH
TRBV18 ASSPPVSAKETQY
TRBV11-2 ASSPTRTSASYEQY
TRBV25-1 ASSQGQVTEAF
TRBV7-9 ASSFVSGSSYNEQF
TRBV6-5 ASSKREGTDTQY
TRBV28 ASSFSGRALYTQY
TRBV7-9 ASSLGGGNTEAF
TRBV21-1 ASSIRDSTGMNTEAF
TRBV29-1 SVGLALTYEQY
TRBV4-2 ASSQENAGVGY
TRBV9 ASSSTTSSYEQY
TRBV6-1 ASRTSGMTETQY
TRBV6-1 ASKTGAEGEAQY
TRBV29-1 SVVWGTTQH
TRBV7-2 ASSLFGAYGANVLT
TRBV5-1 ASSLDFDSPYNEQF
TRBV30 AWSEGTGGWYGYT
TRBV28 ASSSGGRGTNTQY
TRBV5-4 ASSLARRDSSYEQY
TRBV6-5 ASSYDSARLGEQY
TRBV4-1 ASSQGSSSTDTQY
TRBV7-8 ASSSTPGTALEAF
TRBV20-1 SALDGHGYT